This T cell receptor beta chain emerged from a study of blood T cells in healthy people across ages. To note about this clonotype: Its antigen is undetermined.

Overall study findings and caveats: While age rose, TCR beta diversity per million T cells dropped in a roughly linear way. Both higher diversity and more naive CD4+ cells marked long-lived donors when set against aged donors.

With a J-beta primer mix and a sample-barcoded 5' primer, a second PCR ran roughly 6 to 11 cycles. TCRdb re-derived calls from the 5' RACE reads in MiXCR, one entry per CDR3 protein. Counted here are around 800,000 distinct CDR3 sequences, roughly 44% occurring once; the ten biggest clones make up approximately 20%. The CDR3 length is 14 residues. Trimming took 2 bases from V and 4 from J, leaving 11 bases between them. Germline CDR1 reads MGHDK; CDR2 reads SYGVNS. The TCR was taken from a man aged 60 to 69 in good health. The sample taken for sequencing was blood. The genes are TRBV25-1 and TRBJ1-2; unclear D gene. CDR3 nucleotides: TGTGCCAGCAGTGAAGTCGACCCGTTCTATGGCTACACCTTC. Protein product: CASSEVDPFYGYTF.